This T cell receptor beta chain derives from a study of identical twins. The CDR3 runs 15 residues. Germline V lookup: CDR1 LGHDT, CDR2 YNNKEL (reference sequence). V lost 3 bases and J lost 6; bases outside the gene matches: 7. Remarks on this clonotype: Its matching antigen is unknown.

Whole-study findings and limits: It was cross-sectional statistical analysis, not following the same donors, that the conclusions relied on.

TCRdb independently ran MiXCR on the 5' RACE reads; one entry per CDR3 protein. Found here are fewer than 250,000 distinct CDR3 sequences, less than 8% of them singletons; the top ten hold about 1.9%. This same sample was also taken into another study, of yellow fever vaccine responses in identical twins. From that paper: As reported, the vaccine T cell response of twins seemed partly convergent and partly personalized.

This TCR was sampled from a woman aged 18-30 years in good health. The sequenced sample was memory (CD45RO+) T cells sorted from blood. The gene calls are TRBV3-1 and TRBJ2-7; 11 bases match TRBD1. Here the CDR3 DNA reads TGTGCCAGCAGCCAGACCGGGACAGGGGGTGGCGAGCAGTACTTC. Its translation: CASSQTGTGGGEQYF.